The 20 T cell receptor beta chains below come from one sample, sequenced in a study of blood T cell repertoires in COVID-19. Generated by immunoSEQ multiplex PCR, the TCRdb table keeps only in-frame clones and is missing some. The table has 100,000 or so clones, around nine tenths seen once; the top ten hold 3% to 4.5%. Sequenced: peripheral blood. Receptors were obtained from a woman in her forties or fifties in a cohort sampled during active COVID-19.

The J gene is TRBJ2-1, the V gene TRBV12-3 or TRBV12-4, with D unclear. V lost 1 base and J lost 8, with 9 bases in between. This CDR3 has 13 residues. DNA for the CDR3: TGTGCCAGCAGTTTAGACAATCTGGATGAGCAGTTCTTC. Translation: CASSLDNLDEQFF.

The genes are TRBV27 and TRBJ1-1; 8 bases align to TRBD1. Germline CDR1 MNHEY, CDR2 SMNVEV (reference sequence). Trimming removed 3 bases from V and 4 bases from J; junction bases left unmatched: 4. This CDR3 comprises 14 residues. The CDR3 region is CASSLDREGTEAFF. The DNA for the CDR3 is TGTGCCAGCAGTTTGGACAGGGAGGGCACTGAAGCTTTCTTT.

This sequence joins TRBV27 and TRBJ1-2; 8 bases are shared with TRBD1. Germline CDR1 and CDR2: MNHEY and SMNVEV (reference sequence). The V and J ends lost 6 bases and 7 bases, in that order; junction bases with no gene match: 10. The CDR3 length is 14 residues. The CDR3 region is CASRPAGGVGGYTF. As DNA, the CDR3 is TGTGCCAGCAGACCTGCAGGGGGCGTTGGTGGCTACACCTTC.

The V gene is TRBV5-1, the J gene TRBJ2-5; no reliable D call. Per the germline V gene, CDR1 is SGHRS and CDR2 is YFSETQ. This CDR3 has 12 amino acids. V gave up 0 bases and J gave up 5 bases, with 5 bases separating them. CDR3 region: CASSLARETQYF. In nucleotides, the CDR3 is TGCGCCAGCAGCTTGGCCAGGGAGACCCAGTACTTC.

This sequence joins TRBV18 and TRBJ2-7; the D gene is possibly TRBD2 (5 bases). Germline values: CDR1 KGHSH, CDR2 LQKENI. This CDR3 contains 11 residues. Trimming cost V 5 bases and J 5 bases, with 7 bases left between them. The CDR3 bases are TGTGCCAGCTCAGGCGGGCACGAGCAGTACTTC. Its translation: CASSGGHEQYF.

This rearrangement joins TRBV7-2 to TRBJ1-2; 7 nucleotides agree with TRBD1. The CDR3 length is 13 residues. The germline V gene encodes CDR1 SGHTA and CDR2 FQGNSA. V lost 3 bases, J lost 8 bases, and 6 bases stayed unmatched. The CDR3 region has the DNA TGTGCCAGCAGCTTTCTGAGGGGGCGAGGCTACACCTTC. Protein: CASSFLRGRGYTF.

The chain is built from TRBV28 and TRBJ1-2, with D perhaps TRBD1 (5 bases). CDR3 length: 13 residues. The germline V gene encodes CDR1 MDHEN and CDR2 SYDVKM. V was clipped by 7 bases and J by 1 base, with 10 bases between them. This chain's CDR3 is CASKWGGNYGYTF. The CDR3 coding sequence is TGTGCCAGCAAGTGGGGGGGTAACTATGGCTACACCTTC.

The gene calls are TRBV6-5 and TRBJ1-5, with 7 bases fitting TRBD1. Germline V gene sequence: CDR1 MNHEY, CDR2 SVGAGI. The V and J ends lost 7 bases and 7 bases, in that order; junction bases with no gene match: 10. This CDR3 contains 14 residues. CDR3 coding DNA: TGTGCCAGCACCCCGCAGGGGGGACTCCAGCCCCAGCATTTT. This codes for CASTPQGGLQPQHF.

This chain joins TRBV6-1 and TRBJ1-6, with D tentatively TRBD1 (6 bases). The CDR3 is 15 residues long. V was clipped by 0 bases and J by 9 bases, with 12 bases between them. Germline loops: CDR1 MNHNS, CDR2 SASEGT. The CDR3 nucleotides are TGTGCCAGCAGTGAAGCTTGGGGGGGCAGTTCACCCCTCCACTTT. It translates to CASSEAWGGSSPLHF.

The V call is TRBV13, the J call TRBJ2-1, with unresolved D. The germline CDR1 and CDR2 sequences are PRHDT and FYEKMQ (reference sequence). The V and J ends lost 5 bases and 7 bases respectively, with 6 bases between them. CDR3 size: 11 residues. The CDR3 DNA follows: TGTGCCAGCAGCATTATAAATGAGCAGTTCTTC. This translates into CASSIINEQFF.

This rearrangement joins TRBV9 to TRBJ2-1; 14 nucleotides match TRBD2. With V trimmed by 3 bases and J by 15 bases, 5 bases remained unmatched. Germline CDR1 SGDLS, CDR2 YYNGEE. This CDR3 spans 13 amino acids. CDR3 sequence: CASSGTSGRSTFF. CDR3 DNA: TGTGCCAGCAGCGGGACTAGCGGGAGGAGCACGTTCTTC.

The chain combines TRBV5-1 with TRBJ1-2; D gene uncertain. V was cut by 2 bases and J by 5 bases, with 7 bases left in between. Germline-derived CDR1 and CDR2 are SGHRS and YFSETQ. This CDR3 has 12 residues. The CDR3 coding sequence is TGCGCCAGCAGCTTTTCCGGGTATGGCTACACCTTC. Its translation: CASSFSGYGYTF.

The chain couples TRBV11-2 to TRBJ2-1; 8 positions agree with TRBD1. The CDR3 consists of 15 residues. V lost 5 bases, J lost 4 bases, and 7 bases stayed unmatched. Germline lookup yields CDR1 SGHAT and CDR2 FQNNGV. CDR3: CASSQRQGSYNEQFF. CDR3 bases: TGTGCCAGCAGCCAACGACAGGGGTCATACAATGAGCAGTTCTTC.

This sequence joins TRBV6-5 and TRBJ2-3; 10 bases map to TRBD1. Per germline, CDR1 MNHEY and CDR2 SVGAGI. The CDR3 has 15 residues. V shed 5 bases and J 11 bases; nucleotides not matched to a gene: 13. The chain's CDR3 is CASSIPGQGPGGQYF. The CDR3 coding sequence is TGTGCCAGCAGTATACCGGGACAGGGGCCCGGTGGGCAGTATTTT.

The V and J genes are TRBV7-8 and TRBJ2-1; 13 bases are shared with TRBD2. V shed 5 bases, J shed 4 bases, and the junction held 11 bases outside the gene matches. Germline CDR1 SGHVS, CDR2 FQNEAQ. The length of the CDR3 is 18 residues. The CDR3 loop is CASSATSGRASSYNEQFF. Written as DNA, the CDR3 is TGTGCCAGCAGCGCTACTAGCGGGAGGGCCTCTTCTTACAATGAGCAGTTCTTC.

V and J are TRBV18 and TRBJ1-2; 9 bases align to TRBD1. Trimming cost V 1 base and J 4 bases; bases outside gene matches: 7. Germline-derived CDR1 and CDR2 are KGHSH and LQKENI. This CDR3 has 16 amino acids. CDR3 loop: CASSPQGQGATYGYTF. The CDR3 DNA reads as TGTGCCAGCTCACCACAGGGACAGGGTGCTACCTATGGCTACACCTTC. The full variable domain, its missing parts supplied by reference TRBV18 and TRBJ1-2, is NAGVMQNPRHLVRRRGQEARLRCSPMKGHSHVYWYRQLPEEGLKFMVYLQKENIIDESGMPKERFSAEFPKEGPSILRIQQVVRGDSAAYFCASSPQGQGATYGYTFGSGTRLTVV.

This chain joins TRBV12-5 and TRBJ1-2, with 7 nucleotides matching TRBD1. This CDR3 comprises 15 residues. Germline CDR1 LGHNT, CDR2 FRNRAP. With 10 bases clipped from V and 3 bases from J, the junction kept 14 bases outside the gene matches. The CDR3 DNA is TGTGCTACTGAATACCGGGACAGTCTATACTATGGCTACACCTTC. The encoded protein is CATEYRDSLYYGYTF.

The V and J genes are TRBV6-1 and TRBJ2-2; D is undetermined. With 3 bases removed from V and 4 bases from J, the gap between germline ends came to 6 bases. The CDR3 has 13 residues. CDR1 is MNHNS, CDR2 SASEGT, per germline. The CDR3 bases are TGTGCCAGCAGTGATTCCGGCACCGGGGAGCTGTTTTTT. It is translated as CASSDSGTGELFF.

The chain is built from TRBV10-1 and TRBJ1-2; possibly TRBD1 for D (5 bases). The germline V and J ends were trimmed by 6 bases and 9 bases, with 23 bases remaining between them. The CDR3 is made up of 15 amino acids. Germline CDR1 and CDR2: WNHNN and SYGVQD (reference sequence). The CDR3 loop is CASRFEGGTYGSYTF. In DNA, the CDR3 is TGCGCCAGCAGATTCGAAGGAGGGACCTATGGAAGCTACACCTTC.

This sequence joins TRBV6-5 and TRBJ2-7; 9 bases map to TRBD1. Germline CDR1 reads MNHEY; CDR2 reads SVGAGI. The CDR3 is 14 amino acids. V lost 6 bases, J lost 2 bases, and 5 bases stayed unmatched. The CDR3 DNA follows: TGTGCCAGCAGCAAGGGACAGGGCCCCTACGAGCAGTACTTC. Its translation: CASSKGQGPYEQYF.